This T cell receptor (beta chain) was recovered during a study of spatial heterogeneity in lung cancer. Study details: Alpha-chain sequences were consistently detected in smaller numbers than beta-chain sequences.

Every TCR cDNA molecule bore its own unique molecular identifier. A single record per CDR3 protein comes from TCRdb applying MiXCR to the 5' RACE reads. The data show about 12,000 distinct CDR3 sequences, with 3.9% seen just once and over 35% held by the top ten. The sample holds many counts of this clonotype. This beta chain was picked up by a library intended for alpha chains and is off target, so its count carries little meaning. Indicated time point: sample taken at primary tumor resection. The sequenced material consisted of unsorted whole RNA from tumor, nontumor lung or frozen PBMC. Samples came from 72 TRACERx patients with untreated early-stage lung cancer. The receptor was isolated from a male donor with early-stage non-small cell lung cancer. The specimen was PBMCs, collected at surgery.

CDR3 in DNA: TGTGCCAGCAGTTACTATGTGCGGCGGGAAGCCCTCGAGCAGTACTTC. Translated, it gives CASSYYVRREALEQYF. V gene TRBV6-2 or TRBV6-3 combines with J gene TRBJ2-7; D may be TRBD2 (6 bases). This CDR3 region has 16 residues. Germline V CDR1 and CDR2: MNHEY, SVGEGT. With 1 base removed from V and 6 bases from J, the gap between germline ends came to 19 bases.